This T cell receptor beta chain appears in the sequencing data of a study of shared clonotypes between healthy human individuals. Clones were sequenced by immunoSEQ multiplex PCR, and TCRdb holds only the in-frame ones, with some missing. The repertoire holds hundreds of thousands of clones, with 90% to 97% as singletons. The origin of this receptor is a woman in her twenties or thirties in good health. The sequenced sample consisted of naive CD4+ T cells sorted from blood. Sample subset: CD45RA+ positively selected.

The CDR3 sequence is CASSGLDGGAQYF. The CDR3 DNA sequence: TGTGCCAGTAGTGGTTTGGACGGGGGGGCCCAGTACTTC. The chain links TRBV19 to TRBJ2-5; 8 positions agree with TRBD2. CDR1 and CDR2 from the germline V gene are LNHDA and SQIVND (reference sequence). The CDR3 is made up of 13 amino acids. Trimming at V came to 5 bases and at J to 9 bases, leaving 8 bases not matched to a gene.